This TCR beta chain was found in a study of T cells in Graves' hyperthyroidism and ophthalmopathy. The V end was cut by 5 bases, the J end by 8 bases, with 12 bases between. Germline lookup yields CDR1 SEHNR and CDR2 FQNEAQ (reference sequence). This CDR3 comprises 12 residues. The table lists this clonotype with a few counts. RNA transcripts were the template for amplifying TCR beta CDR3 regions. HTBI primers were employed in a first-round RT-PCR of the TCR CDR3. MiXCR was run by TCRdb on the multiplex PCR reads, yielding one entry per CDR3 protein. Altogether 300,000 to 450,000 distinct CDR3 sequences are present, approximately 15% being singletons, with the ten largest covering 20%. The study enrolled patients aged 18 to 65 with newly diagnosed hyperthyroidism of under 2 months' duration. Uncontrolled infection, other autoimmune disease, pregnancy and lactation each barred patients from inclusion. For the diagnoses, clinical symptoms, serum thyroxine and TRAb, thyroid ultrasound and orbital computed tomography were used. The PBMCs studied were ones that came from about 10 ml fresh peripheral blood.

Specimen: blood. This sequence joins TRBV7-9 and TRBJ1-1; D remains unclear. This clonotype was sampled from a man aged 25-40 years with Graves' hyperthyroidism that later progressed to Graves' ophthalmopathy. DNA of the CDR3: TGTGCCAGCAGCCCCCCTCGATTCGAAGCTTTCTTT. Translating gives CASSPPRFEAFF. Supplemented by reference TRBV7-9 and TRBJ1-1, the full variable domain reads DTGVSQNPRHKITKRGQNVTFRCDPISEHNRLYWYRQTLGQGPEFLTYFQNEAQLEKSRLLSDRFSAERPKGSFSTLEIQRTEQGDSAMYLCASSPPRFEAFFGQGTRLTVV.